This TCR beta chain stems from a study of tumor-infiltrating lymphocytes in primary liver carcinoma. On the study more broadly: There were roughly 3.65 to 7.5 million productive TCRbeta reads per sample, a yield similar across tissue types.

Regarding this clonotype: The junction departs from germline at one end; a sequencing error may be responsible.

The CDR3 is 16 residues long. From germline, CDR1 is SGHAT and CDR2 FQNNGV. Starting from about 0.5 ug of total RNA, TCR beta cDNA was produced with a primer in the constant region. What produced the TCR beta libraries was three nested multiplex PCR rounds using slightly modified ARM-PCR. Amplification in the first two PCR rounds was performed using TRBV1-TRBV30 forward primers and a C-beta reverse primer for approximately 10 cycles each. TCRdb re-derived calls from the multiplex PCR reads in MiXCR, one entry per CDR3 protein. The sample has 95,000 to 150,000 distinct CDR3 sequences, 60% to 70% seen once; the top ten hold about a tenth. Joint extraction of RNA and DNA used about 17-31 mg of bulk tissue that was unsorted. Surgery removed the patients' primary liver carcinoma.

The receptor comes from a woman aged 55-70 years with primary liver carcinoma and hepatitis B virus infection. The material sequenced was liver tumor tissue from sampling region 1. The subset: tumor region T1, superior pole. This chain links TRBV11-2 with TRBJ2-7; 7 positions match TRBD2. The CDR3 DNA reads as TGTGCCAGCAGCCATTTAAGCGGGAAGGGGACCTACGAGCAGTGCTTC. Its protein is CASSHLSGKGTYEQCF.